This T cell receptor beta chain was captured in a study of blood T cell repertoires in COVID-19. The wider study: T cells, B-cell-depleted T cells, or PBMCs provided the cDNA or gDNA that served as material.

Sequencing used immunoSEQ multiplex PCR; TCRdb keeps in-frame clones, though not all of them. The sample comprises over 200,000 clones, about 80% of which are singletons, and about 7.8% rests with the top ten. V lost 5 bases to trimming and J lost 7 bases; unmatched junction nucleotides: 8. CDR1 and CDR2 (germline): LNHDA, SQIVND (reference sequence). The CDR3 runs to 15 residues. Material: peripheral blood. The receptor was isolated from a woman over 75 with COVID-19, enrolled during active disease. V and J are TRBV19 and TRBJ2-5; 12 positions agree with TRBD1. The CDR3, as DNA: TGTGCCAGTAGTCCCCCGGGACAGGGGGCAGGGACCCAGTACTTC. Its protein is CASSPPGQGAGTQYF.